A selection of T cell receptor beta chains follows, all from one sample in a study of neurological immune-mediated disorders. TCRdb reprocessed the 5' RACE reads with MiXCR, giving one entry per CDR3 protein. The sample lists roughly 32,000 distinct CDR3 sequences, 15% occurring once. Sequencing was done on a sample of PBMCs. These TCRs come from a man between 65 and 79 years old in good health. The CDR3 runs from the conserved cysteine through the conserved F or W. The D gene is left open where the match is weak. The size entry is marked missing in some rows and otherwise reads once, few, many or a size class.

>-|many|TRBV24-1|TRBJ1-2
CATSDSGLTRRDGYTF
TGTGCCACCAGTGATTCTGGGTTAACCCGCCGAGACGGCTACACCTTC
>-|many|TRBV7-9|TRBJ2-5
CASSLRANQETQYF
TGTGCCAGCAGCCTCCGGGCCAACCAAGAGACCCAGTACTTC
>-|many|TRBV18|TRBJ1-2
CASSPGGDYGYTF
TGTGCCAGCTCACCGGGGGGAGACTATGGCTACACCTTC
>TRBD2|many|TRBV28|TRBJ2-5
CASSGSGGLETQYF
TGTGCCAGCAGTGGGTCGGGGGGGCTGGAGACCCAGTACTTC
>TRBD1|many|TRBV10-3|TRBJ2-2
CAISSYRGNGELFF
TGTGCCATCAGTTCATACAGGGGTAACGGGGAGCTGTTTTTT
>-|many|TRBV5-5|TRBJ2-7
CASSPGDSLNEQYF
TGTGCCAGCAGCCCGGGGGATTCCCTGAACGAGCAGTACTTC
>TRBD1|many|TRBV25-1|TRBJ2-2
CASSQTGGTGELFF
TGTGCCAGCAGTCAGACAGGGGGCACCGGGGAGCTGTTTTTT
>-|many|TRBV5-5|TRBJ2-7
CASSFATGVTYEQYF
TGTGCCAGCAGCTTCGCGACAGGAGTCACCTACGAGCAGTACTTC
>-|many|TRBV7-6|TRBJ2-6
CASTSGANVLTF
TGTGCCAGCACCTCTGGGGCCAACGTCCTGACTTTC
>TRBD2|many|TRBV7-2|TRBJ2-2
CASSFSREGTGELFF
TGTGCCAGCAGCTTCAGTAGGGAGGGCACCGGGGAGCTGTTTTTT
>TRBD2|-|TRBV4-2|TRBJ2-3
CASSAREGDTQYF
TGTGCCAGCAGCGCCAGGGAGGGAGATACACAGTATTTT
>-|many|TRBV7-3|TRBJ2-6
CASSLASSGANVLTF
TGTGCCAGCAGCTTGGCCAGCTCTGGGGCCAACGTCCTGACTTTC
>-|many|TRBV10-3|TRBJ2-3
CAISKGGGITDTQYF
TGTGCCATCAGTAAAGGGGGGGGGATCACAGATACGCAGTATTTT
>-|many|TRBV2|TRBJ2-2
CASSRVANTGELFF
TGTGCCAGCAGCCGTGTGGCGAACACCGGGGAGCTGTTTTTT
>-|many|TRBV20-1|TRBJ1-2
CSASPGAGGYTF
TGCAGTGCTAGTCCGGGGGCAGGGGGCTACACCTTC
>TRBD1|many|TRBV27|TRBJ2-7
CASSRPGQGTEQYF
TGTGCCAGCAGTCGGCCGGGACAGGGGACCGAGCAGTACTTC
>-|many|TRBV19|TRBJ2-2
CATIGAGETGELFF
TGTGCCACTATAGGTGCAGGGGAGACCGGGGAGCTGTTTTTT
>-|many|TRBV15|TRBJ2-1
CATSREVSSSYNEQFF
TGTGCCACCAGCAGAGAGGTTAGCAGTTCCTACAATGAGCAGTTCTTC
>-|many|TRBV7-2|TRBJ2-3
CASSLSGHSASTDTQYF
TGTGCCAGCAGCCTCAGCGGTCATTCTGCGAGCACAGATACGCAGTATTTT
>TRBD2|many|TRBV7-8|TRBJ2-4
CASSLAGGSAKNIQYF
TGTGCCAGCAGCTTAGCGGGGGGGTCAGCCAAAAACATTCAGTACTTC
>-|many|TRBV24-1|TRBJ1-2
CATSEGRENYGYTF
TGTGCCACCAGTGAAGGCAGGGAGAACTATGGCTACACCTTC
>-|few|TRBV5-5|TRBJ2-3
CASSFEGGADTQYF
TGTGCCAGCAGCTTCGAGGGGGGGGCAGATACGCAGTATTTT
>-|few|TRBV6-5|TRBJ2-6
CASSYAGANVLTF
TGTGCCAGCAGTTACGCCGGGGCCAACGTCCTGACTTTC
>TRBD1|many|TRBV28|TRBJ2-3
CASSSPTGGTDTQYF
TGTGCCAGCAGTTCCCCGACAGGGGGAACAGATACGCAGTATTTT
>TRBD2|many|TRBV5-8|TRBJ2-3
CASSFYSGGGDTQYF
TGTGCCAGCAGCTTTTATAGCGGGGGAGGAGATACGCAGTATTTT
>TRBD1|many|TRBV20-1|TRBJ1-1
CSARPQGDTEAFF
TGCAGTGCTAGACCACAGGGGGACACTGAAGCTTTCTTT
>-|many|TRBV12-3/TRBV12-4|TRBJ1-4
CASSLLTDEKLFF
TGTGCCAGCAGTTTACTGACAGATGAAAAACTGTTTTTT
>TRBD2|many|TRBV7-2|TRBJ2-2
CASSLFGGGYTGELFF
TGTGCCAGCAGCTTATTCGGGGGGGGTTACACCGGGGAGCTGTTTTTT
>TRBD1|-|TRBV12-3/TRBV12-4|TRBJ2-5
CASSRTGGETQYF
TGTGCCAGCAGTCGGACAGGGGGCGAGACCCAGTACTTC
>TRBD1|many|TRBV2|TRBJ1-6
CASSVGAGGNSPLHF
TGTGCCAGCAGTGTTGGGGCAGGGGGCAATTCACCCCTCCACTTT
>TRBD1|many|TRBV5-1|TRBJ2-7
CASSPRDRGQVDYEQYF
TGCGCCAGCAGCCCCCGGGACAGGGGGCAGGTTGACTACGAGCAGTACTTC
>TRBD1|many|TRBV5-1|TRBJ2-7
CASSFRDRGYEQYF
TGCGCCAGCAGCTTCCGGGACAGGGGGTACGAGCAGTACTTC
>-|many|TRBV5-1|TRBJ1-4
CASSLAAGVNEKLFF
TGCGCCAGCAGCTTGGCCGCGGGGGTTAATGAAAAACTGTTTTTT
>-|-|TRBV9|TRBJ2-3
CASSPEGSGTDTQYF
TGTGCCAGCAGTCCAGAGGGTAGCGGCACAGATACGCAGTATTTT
>TRBD1|many|TRBV28|TRBJ1-1
CASRTGDRVVSTEAFF
TGTGCCAGCAGGACGGGGGACAGGGTCGTTTCCACTGAAGCTTTCTTT
>TRBD2|many|TRBV20-1|TRBJ2-7
CSARGGSGGAGFYEQYF
TGCAGTGCTAGAGGTGGGAGCGGGGGGGCCGGGTTCTACGAGCAGTACTTC
>TRBD1|many|TRBV6-2/TRBV6-3|TRBJ1-1
CASTPTGKNTEAFF
TGTGCCAGCACCCCGACAGGGAAGAACACTGAAGCTTTCTTT
>TRBD1|medium-sized|TRBV5-1|TRBJ1-2
CASSLSPSQGLHGYTF
TGCGCCAGCAGCTTGTCACCTTCACAGGGGTTGCATGGCTACACCTTC
>TRBD2|many|TRBV7-3|TRBJ2-3
CASSYLAGDTDTQYF
TGTGCCAGCAGCTACCTAGCGGGGGACACAGATACGCAGTATTTT
>-|many|TRBV5-1|TRBJ1-5
CASSLMPRYYSNQPQHF
TGCGCCAGCAGCTTAATGCCCAGGTACTATAGCAATCAGCCCCAGCATTTT
>-|many|TRBV6-2/TRBV6-3|TRBJ2-3
CASSRDAGDTQYF
TGTGCCAGCAGTCGGGACGCGGGAGATACGCAGTATTTT
>TRBD1|-|TRBV12-3/TRBV12-4|TRBJ1-4
CASSFRTGKGRVKLFF
TGTGCCAGCAGTTTCCGGACAGGGAAGGGTAGGGTAAAACTGTTTTTT
>TRBD1|many|TRBV5-1|TRBJ2-7
CASSPILTGNEQYF
TGCGCCAGCAGCCCTATCTTGACAGGGAACGAGCAGTACTTC
>TRBD2|many|TRBV20-1|TRBJ2-7
CSARVGGKDEQYF
TGCAGTGCTAGAGTCGGGGGGAAGGACGAGCAGTACTTC